Listed below are T cell receptor beta chains from one sample, sequenced in a study of Graves' ophthalmopathy and Graves' hyperthyroidism. From the multiplex PCR reads, TCRdb called clonotypes with MiXCR, one entry per CDR3 protein. The table lists 600,000 to 950,000 distinct CDR3 sequences, 35% to 50% of them singletons. The sample comprised peripheral blood. These receptors originate from an adult man with Graves' ophthalmopathy. CDR3s include the opening cysteine and the closing phenylalanine or tryptophan. The order of the fields is J gene, clone size, V gene, D gene, CDR3 DNA, CDR3 protein. A D gene is named only where the DNA matches it firmly. Only part of the rows carry a size: once, few, many, or a class if the clone is expanded.

TRBJ1-5 many TRBV6-6 - TGTGCCAGCAGTTACAGGCAGGGCAATCAGCCCCAGCATTTT CASSYRQGNQPQHF
TRBJ1-3 few TRBV30 TRBD1 TGTGCCTGGAGTACCGGACAGGGCAAATACACCATATATTTT CAWSTGQGKYTIYF
TRBJ2-6 - TRBV14 - TGTGCCAGCAGCCAAGATTGGGGGGCCAACGTCCTGACTTTC CASSQDWGANVLTF
TRBJ1-1 - TRBV11-2 - TGTGCCAGCAGCTTAGATGAGGGGGTACCTGAAGCTCTCTTT CASSLDEGVPEALF
TRBJ2-7 once TRBV9 - TGTGCCAGCAGCGCGGGGGGCTGGGAGACCTACGAGCAGTACTTC CASSAGGWETYEQYF
TRBJ2-2 many TRBV7-9 - TGTGCCAGCAGCTTTCTTGGGACCGGGGAGCTGTTTTTT CASSFLGTGELFF
TRBJ2-5 many TRBV24-1 - TGTGCCACCAGTGACAGACAGGTAGCCGAGACCCAGTACTTC CATSDRQVAETQYF
TRBJ2-6 - TRBV6-5 - TGTGCCAGCAGTTGGGGACAAGGGTCTGGGGCCAACGTCCTGACTTTC CASSWGQGSGANVLTF
TRBJ1-4 - TRBV7-9 - TGTGCCAGCAGCTTAGACGGCCGACCAACTAATGAAAAACTGTTTTTT CASSLDGRPTNEKLFF
TRBJ1-1 - TRBV10-1 - TGCGCCAGCAGTGATTCAGGGGTCATGAACACTGAAGCTTTCTTT CASSDSGVMNTEAFF
TRBJ1-4 - TRBV7-9 - TGTGCCAGCAGCGCGTTAGGGGCAACTAATGAAAAACTGGTTTTT CASSALGATNEKLVF
TRBJ1-1 once TRBV7-2 - TGTGCTAGAGTTGGGGATGACACTGAAGCTTTCTTT CARVGDDTEAFF
TRBJ1-2 - TRBV7-2 TRBD1 TGTGCCAGCAGCTTAGCAGGGGGCTCGGACTATGGCTACACCTTC CASSLAGGSDYGYTF
TRBJ1-5 - TRBV7-9 - TGTGCCAGCAGCTTTTCAGTTGAGACCCAGCATTTT CASSFSVETQHF
TRBJ2-5 - TRBV5-1 - TGCGCCAGCAGGGGTTTGGCGAGGACACAAGAGGCCCAGTACTTC CASRGLARTQEAQYF
TRBJ2-7 - TRBV11-2 TRBD1 TGTGCCAGCAGCTTGGTAACAGGGGATGTCTACGAGCAGTACTTC CASSLVTGDVYEQYF
TRBJ1-4 few TRBV7-2 - TGTGCCAGCAGCTTCTCAGGGGCTGCTAATGAAAAACTGTTTTTT CASSFSGAANEKLFF
TRBJ1-2 few TRBV12-3/TRBV12-4 - TGTGCCAGCAGTTCCGAGGGTCGGTCCTTTAATGGCTACACCTTC CASSSEGRSFNGYTF
TRBJ1-1 - TRBV11-2 TRBD1 TGTGCCAGCAGCTTAATCGGGACAGGAGGGACCACTGAAGCTTTCTTT CASSLIGTGGTTEAFF
TRBJ2-7 many TRBV25-1 TRBD1 TGTGCCAGCAGTGGTTTCGGGACAGGGAGGGAGCAGTACTTC CASSGFGTGREQYF
TRBJ1-2 - TRBV9 - TGTGCCAGCAGCGGATCGGGGAACTATGGCTACACCTTC CASSGSGNYGYTF
TRBJ1-5 - TRBV5-1 - TGTGCCAGCAGCCGCGATAGCAATGAGCCCCAGCATTTT CASSRDSNEPQHF
TRBJ2-7 - TRBV14 TRBD1 TGTGCCAGCAGCCCTAAACCGGGACAGGGAGCCTACGAGCAGTACTTC CASSPKPGQGAYEQYF
TRBJ1-5 - TRBV24-1 - TGTGCCAGCTCACCACCCGGCAGACGGCAGCCCCAGCATTTT CASSPPGRRQPQHF
TRBJ2-1 - TRBV7-9 TRBD2 TGTGCCAGCAGTCGGACTAGCGGGAGCTATGAGCAGTTCTTC CASSRTSGSYEQFF
TRBJ2-7 few TRBV9 - TGTGCCAGCAGCGTAGGGGTTAGTCCCCACGAGCAGTACTTC CASSVGVSPHEQYF